This T cell receptor beta chain was recovered during a study of beta chain features in type 1 diabetes (dated by TCRdb to 2017 to 2018). Looking at the study overall: Mean age, gender distribution, total cell number and subset yield did not differ between patients and healthy donors. A total of some 100,000,000 sorted cells were examined across all samples, and the number of cells per subset was strongly correlated with RNA yield. In the study, TCRB repertoires of sorted circulating CD4+ T cell subsets from recently diagnosed type 1 diabetes patients were compared with those of matched healthy donors. Whereas all 30 or so donors provided naive and central memory subsets, regulatory and stem cell-like memory subsets were isolated from just 8 patients and roughly eight healthy donors.

The entire amount of isolated RNA was reverse transcribed using the High Capacity cDNA Reverse Transcription Kit, so the sequenced TCRB transcripts were expressed ones. Naive, central memory and regulatory T cell samples underwent deep immunoSEQ sequencing, averaging approximately 3.5 million total reads per sample. After sorted cells were lysed in RLT buffer, RNA was extracted with DNase-treated RNeasy Micro or Mini kits, with the choice depending on cell number. Each cell subset was processed on its own to prevent cross-contamination, while patient and healthy donor samples were processed together. TCRB sequences were amplified from cDNA with the immunoSEQ multiplex PCR, producing 87-bp fragments spanning the CDR3 region. Sequencing of the amplicons was performed on the Illumina HiSeq platform. In the source study's methods: PCR bias was corrected computationally using synthetic template baselines, and reads within Hamming distance 2 were collapsed, with unmergeable singletons discarded. Reads were aligned against IMGT so that V, D and J genes, CDR3 length and insertions or deletions at six rearrangement sites could be assigned. Within each subset, clonotype counts were normalized to sorted cell number, after which true diversity and Gini coefficients were computed with the tcR R package. The overlap coefficient, calculated on TCRB nucleotide sequences, was used to quantify repertoire sharing. As a proxy for the pre-selection repertoire, out-of-frame TCRB sequences from naive cells were analyzed. The immuneACCESS repertoire file appears here via TCRdb, limited to in-frame rearrangements. These files lack a portion of the clones; in checked studies, under half of the deficit traces to unresolved V genes, and the cause of the others is not known. The V and J calls and clone size were taken over from that table, and D and trimming were inferred from the DNA. Present in this sample are a few hundred thousand clones, roughly 16% of which were seen just once. The ten largest clones take up approximately 0.019% of the sample.

Study-level results and caveats: Naive, central memory and regulatory TCRB repertoires appeared more similar among patients than among healthy donors. Sequencing cDNA rather than genomic DNA could over-represent highly expressing activated cells, although activation and CD3 levels did not differ between groups. Because small numbers of individuals were included in the HLA sub-analyses, any influence of HLA type on TCRB rearrangement was left unresolved. Patients with type 1 diabetes made fewer insertions and deleted more nucleotides at VDJ recombination sites, implying thymic rearrangement abnormalities. Shorter templates might be favored by PCR, yet because patient and control samples were amplified and corrected together, any such skew would affect both groups equally. Type 1 diabetes patients showed a moderate but significant shortening of TCRB CDR3 length in all four CD4+ subsets.

The germline V gene encodes CDR1 SGHRS and CDR2 YFSETQ. V was cut back by 3 bases and J by 2 bases, leaving a gap of 11 bases between them. There are 14 amino acids in the CDR3, from cysteine to phenylalanine inclusive. Kept here is only the CDR3 DNA, which spans 42 bases and is read in frame from base 1. There are a few counts of this clone. No antigen is known for it. The input lacks base qualities; no much larger clone sits a single base away. Each donor gave one peripheral blood draw, around 100 mL on average, collected into heparinised tubes. A BD FACSAria II was used to sort naive, central memory, regulatory and stem cell-like memory CD4+ T cells with a panel that included CD45RO, CCR7, CD25, CD127, CD95 and CD27. Purity was above 98% for every sorted population. PBMCs were separated immediately by Lymphoprep density gradient centrifugation and were stained directly, without being cultured. So that batch effects would be minimized, each experiment stained and sorted samples in pairs, pairing one healthy donor with one patient.

The clonotype originates from a woman under 30 in good health. This chain joins TRBV5-1 to TRBJ1-1; no D gene can be assigned with confidence. Sequencing used naive CD4+ T cells from blood. What the cell subset or site label conveys for this sample: true naive CD4+ T cells. The CDR3 is CASSSTPGNTEAFF. The DNA reads TGCGCCAGCAGCTCGACCCCAGGAAACACTGAAGCTTTCTTT.